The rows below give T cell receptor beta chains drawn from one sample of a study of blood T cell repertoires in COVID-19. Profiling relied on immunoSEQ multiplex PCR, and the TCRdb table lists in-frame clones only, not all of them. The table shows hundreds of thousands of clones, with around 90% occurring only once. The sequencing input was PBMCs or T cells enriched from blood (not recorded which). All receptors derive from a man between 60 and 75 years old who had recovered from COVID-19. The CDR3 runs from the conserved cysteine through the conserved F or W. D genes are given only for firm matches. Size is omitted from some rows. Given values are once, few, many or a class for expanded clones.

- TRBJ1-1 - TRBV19 TGTGCCAGTAGTGTTTCCGGAGGACGGGGGAACACTGAAGCTTTCTTT CASSVSGGRGNTEAFF
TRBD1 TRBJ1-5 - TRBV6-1 TGTGCCAGCAGTGAAGCGCGGACAGGGGAGCACCAGCCCCAGCATTTT CASSEARTGEHQPQHF
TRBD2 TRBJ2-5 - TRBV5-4 TGTGCCAGCAGCTTCCCGACGGGAGCGGGGGAGACCCAGTACTTC CASSFPTGAGETQYF
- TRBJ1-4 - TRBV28 TGTGCCAGCAGTTCCCCCCTCAGGGCTGCAACTAATGAAAAACTGTTTTTT CASSSPLRAATNEKLFF
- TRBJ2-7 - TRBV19 TGTGCCAGTAGTAAGGGGGGGGGCGCCTACGAGCAGTACTTC CASSKGGGAYEQYF
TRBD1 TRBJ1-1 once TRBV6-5 TGTGCCAGCAGTACAACAGGGGCTAACACTGAAGCTTTCTTT CASSTTGANTEAFF
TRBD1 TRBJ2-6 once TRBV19 TGTGCCAGTAGTGTGGGACAGGGTAAAGCTGGGGCCAACGTCCTGACTTTC CASSVGQGKAGANVLTF
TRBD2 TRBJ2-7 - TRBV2 TGTGCCAGCAGTGAAATCCTAGCGGCCCTCTCCTACGAGCAGTACTTC CASSEILAALSYEQYF
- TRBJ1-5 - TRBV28 TGTGCCAGCAGTTTTGGGTTAGGGGTCCGGCCCCAGCATTTT CASSFGLGVRPQHF
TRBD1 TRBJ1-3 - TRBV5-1 TGCGCCAGCAGCTCCGGGACAGGGGGCGGAAACACCATATATTTT CASSSGTGGGNTIYF
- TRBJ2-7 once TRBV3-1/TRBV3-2 TGTGCCAGCAGCCAAGAAGCCAACGGGGCCTACGAGCAGTACTTC CASSQEANGAYEQYF
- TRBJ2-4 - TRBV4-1 TGCGCCAGCAGCCAAGATGATTGGACAGTCCGAGGGGAAAACATTCAGTACTTC CASSQDDWTVRGENIQYF
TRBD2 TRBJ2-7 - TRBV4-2 TGTGCCAGCAGCCATACTAGCGACTACGAGCAGTACTTC CASSHTSDYEQYF
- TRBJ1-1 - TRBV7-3 TGTGCCAGCAGCTTATTCACGGGTGATGAAGCTTTCTTT CASSLFTGDEAFF
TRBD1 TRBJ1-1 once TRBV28 TGTGCCAGCAGTACAGGGGTAGAAGCTTTCTTT CASSTGVEAFF
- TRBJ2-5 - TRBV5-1 TGCGCCAGCACTCCGGGAGAAGAGACCCAGTACTTC CASTPGEETQYF
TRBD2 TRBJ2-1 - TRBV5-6 TGTGCCAGCAGCTTGGGGACTAGCGGGAGCTTCGATGAGCAGTTCTTC CASSLGTSGSFDEQFF